The clone carrying this T cell receptor (beta chain) was detected ten times or more. Its antigen is currently unknown. TCRdb used MiXCR to reprocess the 5' RACE reads, holding one entry per CDR3 protein. Here the sample spans hundreds of thousands of distinct CDR3 sequences, around 6% being singletons. Between the trimmed V and J ends, which lost 4 bases and 5 bases, there was a span of 13 bases. CDR3 length: 13 residues. The germline V gene has CDR1 SGDLS and CDR2 YYNGEE. The data originate from a study of identical twins. Findings and limits, study-wide: There were fewer insertions in abundant cord blood beta clonotypes, but memory repertoires showed no such pattern.

The V and J genes are TRBV9 and TRBJ2-7; weak D call: TRBD2 (5 bases). The sequenced sample was naive T cells sorted from blood. The source is a man aged 18 to 29 in good health. As DNA, the CDR3 is TGTGCCAGCAGCCTTACTAGTTTCCACGAGCAGTACTTC. Protein product: CASSLTSFHEQYF.